Below, one TCR beta chain is given with its context. A read error may produce the germline difference seen at one junction end. This sample is drawn from a study of blood T cell repertoires in COVID-19. The germline V gene encodes CDR1 SGHAT and CDR2 FQNNGV. The CDR3 has 14 residues. Produced via immunoSEQ multiplex PCR; TCRdb's table is partial and in-frame only. The repertoire holds approximately 220,000 clones, about 83% seen once, with 6.8% in the top ten. Material: PBMCs or T cells enriched from blood (not recorded which). The rearrangement joins TRBV11-2 to TRBJ1-6, with 7 bases identical to TRBD1. The source of this sequence is a woman aged 40 to 50 who had recovered from COVID-19. The chain's CDR3 is CASSVDRVYSPLHF. DNA for the CDR3: TGTGCCAGCAGCGTAGACAGGGTTTATTCACCCCTCCACTTT.